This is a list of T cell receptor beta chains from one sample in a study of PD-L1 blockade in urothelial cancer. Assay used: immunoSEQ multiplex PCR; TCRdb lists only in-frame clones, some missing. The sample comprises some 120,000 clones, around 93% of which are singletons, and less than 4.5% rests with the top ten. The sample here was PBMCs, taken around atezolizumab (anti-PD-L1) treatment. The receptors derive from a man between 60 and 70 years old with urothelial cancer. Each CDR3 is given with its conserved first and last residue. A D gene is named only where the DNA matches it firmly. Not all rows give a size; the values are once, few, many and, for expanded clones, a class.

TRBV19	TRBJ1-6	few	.	CASSPEGGETSPLHF	TGTGCCAGTAGCCCGGAGGGTGGGGAGACTTCACCCCTCCACTTT
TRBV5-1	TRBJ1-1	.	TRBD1	CASSLISGGTEAFF	TGCGCCAGCAGCTTGATTTCAGGGGGTACTGAAGCTTTCTTT
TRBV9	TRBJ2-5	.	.	CASSVDRAQETQYF	TGTGCCAGCAGCGTAGACAGGGCTCAAGAGACCCAGTACTTC
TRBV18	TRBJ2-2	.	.	CASSPRTAGELFF	TGTGCCAGCTCACCTCGCACGGCCGGGGAGCTGTTTTTT
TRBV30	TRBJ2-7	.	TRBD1	CAWSRQGVLWEQYF	TGTGCCTGGAGTAGACAGGGGGTGTTGTGGGAGCAGTACTTC
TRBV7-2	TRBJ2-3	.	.	CASSLELGATQYF	TGTGCCAGCAGCTTAGAATTGGGGGCTACGCAGTATTTT
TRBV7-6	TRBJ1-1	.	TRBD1	CASSSVDRDTEAFF	TGTGCCAGCAGCTCCGTAGACAGGGACACTGAAGCTTTCTTT
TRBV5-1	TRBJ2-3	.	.	CASSLSRTDTQYF	TGCGCCAGCAGCTTGTCCAGGACAGATACGCAGTATTTT
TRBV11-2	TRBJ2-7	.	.	CASSFARGLGYEQYF	TGTGCCAGCAGCTTCGCCAGGGGTCTGGGCTACGAGCAGTACTTC
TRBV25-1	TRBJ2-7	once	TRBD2	CASGGDVVGYEQYF	TGTGCCAGCGGGGGGGACGTAGTGGGCTACGAGCAGTACTTC
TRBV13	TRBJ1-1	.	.	CASSWTSGGLMNTEAFF	TGTGCCAGCAGTTGGACGTCGGGGGGCTTAATGAACACTGAAGCTTTCTTT
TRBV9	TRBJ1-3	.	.	CASSVGPQGHENTIYF	TGTGCCAGCAGCGTAGGACCCCAGGGCCATGAAAACACCATATATTTT
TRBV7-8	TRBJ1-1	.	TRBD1	CASSFRTGGGTEAFF	TGTGCCAGCAGCTTTAGAACAGGGGGAGGGACTGAAGCTTTCTTT
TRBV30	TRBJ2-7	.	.	CAWSLLQDYEQYF	TGTGCCTGGAGCCTTCTACAGGACTACGAGCAGTACTTC
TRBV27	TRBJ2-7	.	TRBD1	CASSSWQGASYEQYF	TGTGCCAGCAGTTCATGGCAGGGGGCTTCCTACGAGCAGTACTTC
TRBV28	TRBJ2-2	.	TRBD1	CASGQGDSTGELFF	TGTGCCAGCGGACAGGGAGACTCCACCGGGGAGCTGTTTTTT